Each of the 14 T cell receptor beta chains below was sequenced from the same sample in a study of T-cell reconstitution after alpha-beta-depleted transplantation in children. Preparation of the TCRbeta library used unique molecular identifiers. TCRdb re-called the PCR reads with MiXCR, one entry per CDR3 protein. The sample lists hundreds of thousands of distinct CDR3 sequences, around 13% seen once, with over 2% in the top ten. The sequenced sample was PBMCs, mostly from graft donor cells, obtained 360 days after TCRalphabeta/CD19-depleted stem cell transplant. Every receptor here comes from a male patient under 18 who had a stem cell transplant for acute myeloid leukemia, so the T cells may come from the graft donor.

This clonotype came up a few times. The V and J genes are TRBV20-1 and TRBJ2-5, with 7 positions matching TRBD2. J lost 3 bases, V lost 1 base, and 8 bases had no gene match. There are 15 residues in the CDR3. The germline gives CDR1 DFQATT, CDR2 SNEGSKA (reference sequence). CDR3 in DNA: TGCAGTGCTAGAGTTAACGGGAGGCCGAAAGAGACCCAGTACTTC. This encodes CSARVNGRPKETQYF.

This clonotype appeared many times. The chain joins TRBV5-1 to TRBJ2-5; D ambiguous. The germline V gene has CDR1 SGHRS and CDR2 YFSETQ. This CDR3 comprises 15 residues. The germline V and J ends were trimmed by 0 bases and 4 bases, with 13 bases remaining between them. The CDR3 loop is CASSLVLRVGETQYF. Here the CDR3 DNA reads TGCGCCAGCAGCTTGGTCCTTCGGGTGGGAGAGACCCAGTACTTC.

The J gene is TRBJ2-2, the V gene TRBV12-3 or TRBV12-4; no reliable D call. The CDR3 spans 15 residues. The V end was cut by 6 bases, the J end by 4 bases, with 15 bases between. The CDR3 is CASSSHRVATGELFF. The CDR3 nucleotides are TGTGCCAGCAGCTCTCATAGGGTCGCCACCGGGGAGCTGTTTTTT.

Many counts were recorded for this clonotype. The V gene is TRBV20-1, the J gene TRBJ2-5; D call uncertain. Germline CDR1 reads DFQATT; CDR2 reads SNEGSKA (reference sequence). The CDR3 has 13 residues. The V gene lost 8 bases and the J gene lost 1 base, with 14 bases spanning the gap. DNA of the CDR3: TGCAGTCTAAGGACGGGTCCCCAAGAGACCCAGTACTTC. Encoded protein: CSLRTGPQETQYF.

The chain links TRBV7-6 to TRBJ2-2; D unclear. There are 15 residues in the CDR3. V was trimmed by 0 bases and J by 4 bases, leaving 9 bases between them. Looked up from germline, CDR1 is SGHVS and CDR2 is FNYEAQ. CDR3 in amino acids: CASSLATSATGELFF. The CDR3 region has the DNA TGTGCCAGCAGCTTAGCGACCTCAGCCACCGGGGAGCTGTTTTTT.

This clonotype was detected many times. V is TRBV29-1 and J is TRBJ2-5; D remains ambiguous. Germline CDR1 and CDR2: SQVTM and ANQGSEA. V was pared by 2 bases and J by 5 bases, with 12 bases between. The CDR3 is 13 amino acids. The chain's CDR3 is CSVESRVGETQYF. The CDR3 bases are TGCAGCGTTGAATCTAGAGTTGGGGAGACCCAGTACTTC.

This clonotype was seen ten or more times. This chain uses TRBV9 with TRBJ2-2; 14 positions agree with TRBD2. Trimming removed 0 bases from V and 1 base from J; junction bases left unmatched: 2. The germline gives CDR1 SGDLS, CDR2 YYNGEE. The CDR3 is made up of 18 amino acids. CDR3 nucleotides: TGTGCCAGCAGCGTAGTTGGGACTAGCGGGAGGAACACCGGGGAGCTGTTTTTT. Protein: CASSVVGTSGRNTGELFF.

At least ten counts were recorded for this clonotype. V is TRBV7-8 and J is TRBJ2-1; D is unclear. CDR1 and CDR2 (germline): SGHVS, FQNEAQ. V lost 5 bases, J lost 7 bases, and 12 bases lay in between. The CDR3 loop spans 13 amino acids. In DNA form, the CDR3 reads TGTGCCAGCAGCGCGCCCTATGGGAATGAGCAGTTCTTC. It specifies CASSAPYGNEQFF.

The chain links TRBV15 to TRBJ2-3; D is unresolved. V was pared by 8 bases and J by 4 bases, with 10 bases between. The CDR3 runs to 12 residues. Germline CDR1 LNHNV, CDR2 YYDKDF (reference sequence). In DNA form, the CDR3 reads TGTGCCACCGCTTTCTTCCCAGATACGCAGTATTTT. Its protein is CATAFFPDTQYF.

The V gene is TRBV6-1, the J gene TRBJ2-7; D gene unclear. Trimming took off 6 bases at V and 4 bases at J, with 13 bases between the two ends. From germline, CDR1 is MNHNS and CDR2 SASEGT. There are 13 residues in the CDR3. The CDR3 nucleotides read TGTGCCAGCAGCCCTATAGAGGAATACGAGCAGTACTTC. Translation gives CASSPIEEYEQYF.

The table lists this clonotype with many counts. V usage is TRBV6-5 and J usage is TRBJ2-1; 10 bases agree with TRBD1. Per germline, CDR1 MNHEY and CDR2 SVGAGI. CDR3 length: 18 amino acids. V lost 1 base, J lost 0 bases, and 6 bases stayed unmatched. The CDR3 is CASSYLDRGYISYNEQFF. The CDR3 DNA reads TGTGCCAGCAGTTACTTGGACAGGGGGTATATCTCCTACAATGAGCAGTTCTTC.

V gene TRBV24-1 combines with J gene TRBJ2-1, with 11 bases matching TRBD1. Germline CDR1 KGHDR, CDR2 SFDVKD. The CDR3 totals 20 residues. V lost 4 bases to trimming and J lost 0 bases; unmatched junction nucleotides: 13. The CDR3 DNA sequence: TGTGCCACCAGTGACCTGGGGCCGGGACAGGGGGTAAGCTCCTACAATGAGCAGTTCTTC. Protein: CATSDLGPGQGVSSYNEQFF.

The V call is TRBV11-1, the J call TRBJ2-2; D uncertain. The CDR3 extends over 18 amino acids. V lost 6 bases, J lost 6 bases, and 26 bases lay in between. The germline V gene has CDR1 SGHAT and CDR2 FQDESV (reference sequence). Written as DNA, the CDR3 is TGTGCCAGCAGAACGCCTCCTACGAGAGTGCCCCCGCCCGGGGAGCTGTTTTTT. Residues: CASRTPPTRVPPPGELFF.

This clonotype has at least ten counts. The chain combines TRBV29-1 with TRBJ2-7; no definite D call. Between the trimmed V and J ends, which lost 2 bases and 4 bases, there was a span of 12 bases. The CDR3 sequence is 13 residues long. Germline V gene data show CDR1 as SQVTM and CDR2 as ANQGSEA. In DNA form, the CDR3 reads TGCAGCGTTGAACCCGCCGCCGGGTACGAGCAGTACTTC. Protein product: CSVEPAAGYEQYF.